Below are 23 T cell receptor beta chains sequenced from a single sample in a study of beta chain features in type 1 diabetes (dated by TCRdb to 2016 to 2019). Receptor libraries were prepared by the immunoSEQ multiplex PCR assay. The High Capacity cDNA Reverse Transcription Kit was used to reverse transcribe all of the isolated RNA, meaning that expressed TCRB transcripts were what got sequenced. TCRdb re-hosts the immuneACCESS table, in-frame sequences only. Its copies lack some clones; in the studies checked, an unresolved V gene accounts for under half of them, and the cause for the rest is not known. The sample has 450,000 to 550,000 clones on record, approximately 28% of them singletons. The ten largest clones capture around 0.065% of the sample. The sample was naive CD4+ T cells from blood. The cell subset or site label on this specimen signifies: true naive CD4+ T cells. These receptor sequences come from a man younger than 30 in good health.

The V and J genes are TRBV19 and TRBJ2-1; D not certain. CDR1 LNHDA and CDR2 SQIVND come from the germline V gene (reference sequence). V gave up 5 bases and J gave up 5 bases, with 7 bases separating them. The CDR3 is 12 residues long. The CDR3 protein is CASSRRDNEQFF. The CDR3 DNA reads TGTGCCAGTAGTCGCCGGGACAATGAGCAGTTCTTC.

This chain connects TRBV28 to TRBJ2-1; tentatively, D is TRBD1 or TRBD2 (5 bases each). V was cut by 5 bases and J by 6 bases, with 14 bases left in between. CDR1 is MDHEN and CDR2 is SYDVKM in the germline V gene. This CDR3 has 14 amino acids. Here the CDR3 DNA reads TGTGCCAGCAGTGCCCCTTACGGGACCAATGAGCAGTTCTTC. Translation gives CASSAPYGTNEQFF.

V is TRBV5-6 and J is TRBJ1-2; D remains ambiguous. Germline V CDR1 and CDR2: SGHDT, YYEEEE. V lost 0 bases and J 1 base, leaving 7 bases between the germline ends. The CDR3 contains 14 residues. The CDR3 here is CASSLEGYNYGYTF. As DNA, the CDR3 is TGTGCCAGCAGCTTGGAAGGTTATAACTATGGCTACACCTTC.

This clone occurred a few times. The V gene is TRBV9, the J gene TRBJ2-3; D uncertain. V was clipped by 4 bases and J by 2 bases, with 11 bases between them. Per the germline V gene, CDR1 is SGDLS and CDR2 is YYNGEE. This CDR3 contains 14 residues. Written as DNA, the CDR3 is TGTGCCAGCAGCCCGACCGGGCTCACAGATACGCAGTATTTT. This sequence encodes CASSPTGLTDTQYF.

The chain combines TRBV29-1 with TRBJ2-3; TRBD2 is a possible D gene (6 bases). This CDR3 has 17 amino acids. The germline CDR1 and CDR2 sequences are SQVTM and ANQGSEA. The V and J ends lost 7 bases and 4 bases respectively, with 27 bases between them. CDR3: CSAPKLPGGWGADTQYF. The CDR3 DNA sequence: TGCAGCGCTCCCAAACTCCCCGGAGGGTGGGGTGCAGATACGCAGTATTTT.

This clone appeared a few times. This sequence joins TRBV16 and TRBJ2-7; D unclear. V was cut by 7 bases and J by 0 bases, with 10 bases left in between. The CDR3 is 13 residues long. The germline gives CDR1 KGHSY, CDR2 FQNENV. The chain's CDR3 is CASTTHLSYEQYF. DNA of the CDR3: TGTGCCAGCACCACACACCTCTCCTACGAGCAGTACTTC.

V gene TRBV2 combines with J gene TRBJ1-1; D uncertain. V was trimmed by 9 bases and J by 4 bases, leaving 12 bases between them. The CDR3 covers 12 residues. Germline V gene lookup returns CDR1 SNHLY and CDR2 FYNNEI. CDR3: CARALSATEAFF. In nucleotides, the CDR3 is TGTGCCAGGGCGCTTTCGGCCACTGAAGCTTTCTTT.

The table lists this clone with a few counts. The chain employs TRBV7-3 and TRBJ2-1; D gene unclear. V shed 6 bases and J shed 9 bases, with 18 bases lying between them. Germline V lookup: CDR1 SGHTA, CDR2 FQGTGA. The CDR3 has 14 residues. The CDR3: CASSPSVAYGEQFF. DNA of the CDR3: TGTGCCAGCAGTCCCTCCGTGGCCTACGGTGAGCAGTTCTTC.

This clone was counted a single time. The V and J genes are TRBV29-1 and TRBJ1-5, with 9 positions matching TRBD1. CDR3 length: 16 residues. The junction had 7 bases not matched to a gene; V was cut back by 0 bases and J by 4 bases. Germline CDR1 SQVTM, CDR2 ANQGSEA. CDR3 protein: CSVEDRPGTGNQPQHF. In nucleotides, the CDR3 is TGCAGCGTTGAAGATCGTCCCGGGACAGGGAATCAGCCCCAGCATTTT.

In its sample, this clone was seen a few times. In DNA form, the CDR3 reads TGTGCCAGCAGTCTAGCGGGAGACAAGGCCAACGTCCTGACTTTC. Protein product: CASSLAGDKANVLTF. The chain uses TRBV28 and TRBJ2-6; TRBD2 agrees at 10 bases. Germline V lookup: CDR1 MDHEN, CDR2 SYDVKM. CDR3 length: 15 amino acids. The V segment lost 5 bases and the J segment 6 bases; nucleotides outside the gene matches: 4.

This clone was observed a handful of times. CDR3 in DNA: TGTGCCAGCAGGGCGGGAGGAACAGATACGCAGTATTTT. It yields the protein CASRAGGTDTQYF. The rearrangement links TRBV9 to TRBJ2-3; TRBD2 matches 8 bases. In germline, CDR1 is SGDLS, CDR2 YYNGEE. V dropped 5 bases and J dropped 3; count of bases not matched to a gene: 2. This CDR3 is built from 13 residues.

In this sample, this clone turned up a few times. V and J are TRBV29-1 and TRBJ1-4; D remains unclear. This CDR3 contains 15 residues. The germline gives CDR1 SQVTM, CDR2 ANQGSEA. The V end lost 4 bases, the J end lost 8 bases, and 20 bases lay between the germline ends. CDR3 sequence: CSVVAVANGGEKLFF. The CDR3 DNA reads TGCAGCGTTGTGGCGGTAGCCAACGGTGGGGAAAAACTGTTTTTT.

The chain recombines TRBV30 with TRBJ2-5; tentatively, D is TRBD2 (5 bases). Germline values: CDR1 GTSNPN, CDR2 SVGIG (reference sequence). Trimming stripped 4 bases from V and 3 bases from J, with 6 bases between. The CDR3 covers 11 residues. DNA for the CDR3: TGTGCCTGGATGGGAGAAGAGACCCAGTACTTC. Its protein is CAWMGEETQYF.

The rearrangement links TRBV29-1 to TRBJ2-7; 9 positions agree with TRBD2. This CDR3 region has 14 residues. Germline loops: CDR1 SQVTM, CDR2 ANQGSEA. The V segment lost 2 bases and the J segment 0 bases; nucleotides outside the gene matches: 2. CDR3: CSVERREGSYEQYF. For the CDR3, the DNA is TGCAGCGTTGAAAGGCGGGAGGGCTCCTACGAGCAGTACTTC.

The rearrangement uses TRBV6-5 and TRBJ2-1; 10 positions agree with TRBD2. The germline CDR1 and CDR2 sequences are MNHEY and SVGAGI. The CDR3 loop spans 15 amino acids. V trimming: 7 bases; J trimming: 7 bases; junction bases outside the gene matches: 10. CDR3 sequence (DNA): TGTGCCAGCACCCCCTTACTAGCGGGAACGAATGAGCAGTTCTTC. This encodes CASTPLLAGTNEQFF.

CDR3 in DNA: TGTGCCAGCAGCGAATCCCCCGGGGGCGAGCAGTTCTTC. This sequence encodes CASSESPGGEQFF. This sequence joins TRBV9 and TRBJ2-1; D possibly matches TRBD1 or TRBD2 (6 bases each). The CDR3 spans 13 residues. Germline lookup yields CDR1 SGDLS and CDR2 YYNGEE. V lost 3 bases, J lost 10 bases, and 14 bases lay in between.

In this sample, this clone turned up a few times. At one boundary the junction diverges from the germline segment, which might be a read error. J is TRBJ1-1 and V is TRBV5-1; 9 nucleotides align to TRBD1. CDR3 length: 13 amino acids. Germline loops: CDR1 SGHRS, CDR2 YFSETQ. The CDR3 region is CASSRDREQEVFF. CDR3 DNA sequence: TGCGCCAGCAGCCGGGACAGGGAACAGGAAGTTTTCTTT.

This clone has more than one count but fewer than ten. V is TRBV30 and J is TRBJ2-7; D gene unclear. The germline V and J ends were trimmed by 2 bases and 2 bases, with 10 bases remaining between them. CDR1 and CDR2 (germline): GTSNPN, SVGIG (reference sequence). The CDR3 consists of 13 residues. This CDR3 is CAWSRLGPYEQYF. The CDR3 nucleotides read TGTGCCTGGAGTCGGTTAGGTCCCTACGAGCAGTACTTC.

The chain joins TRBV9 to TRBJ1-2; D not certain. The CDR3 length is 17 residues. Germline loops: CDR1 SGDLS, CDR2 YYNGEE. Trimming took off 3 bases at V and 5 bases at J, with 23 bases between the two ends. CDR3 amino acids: CASSAQYGVSGVYGYTF. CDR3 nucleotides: TGTGCCAGCAGCGCCCAGTATGGGGTTAGCGGGGTATATGGCTACACCTTC.

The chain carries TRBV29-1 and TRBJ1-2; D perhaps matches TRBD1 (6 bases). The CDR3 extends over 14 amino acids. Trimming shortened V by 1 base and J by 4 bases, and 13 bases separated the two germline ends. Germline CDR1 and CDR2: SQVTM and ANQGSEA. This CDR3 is CSVEVQRGAYGYTF. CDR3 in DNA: TGCAGCGTTGAAGTCCAGAGGGGGGCCTATGGCTACACCTTC. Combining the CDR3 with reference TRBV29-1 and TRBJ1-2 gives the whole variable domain SAVISQKPSRDICQRGTSLTIQCQVDSQVTMMFWYRQQPGQSLTLIATANQGSEATYESGFVIDKFPISRPNLTFSTLTVSNMSPEDSSIYLCSVEVQRGAYGYTFGSGTRLTVV.

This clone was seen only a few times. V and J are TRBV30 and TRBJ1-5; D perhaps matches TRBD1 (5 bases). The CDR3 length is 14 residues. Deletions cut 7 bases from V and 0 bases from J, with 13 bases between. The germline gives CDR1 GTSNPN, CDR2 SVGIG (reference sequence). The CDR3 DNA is TGTGCCTCGGCGGGGGGGTATAGCAATCAGCCCCAGCATTTT. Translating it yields CASAGGYSNQPQHF. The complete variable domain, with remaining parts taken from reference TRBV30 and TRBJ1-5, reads SQTIHQWPATLVQPVGSPLSLECTVEGTSNPNLYWYRQAAGRGLQLLFYSVGIGQISSEVPQNLSASRPQDRQFILSSKKLLLSDSGFYLCASAGGYSNQPQHFGDGTRLSIL.

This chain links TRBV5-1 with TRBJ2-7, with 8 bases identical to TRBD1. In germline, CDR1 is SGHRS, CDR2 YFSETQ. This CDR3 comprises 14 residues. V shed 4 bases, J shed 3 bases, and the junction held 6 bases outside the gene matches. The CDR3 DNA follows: TGCGCCAGCAGCCCCGGACAGGGAAACTACGAGCAGTACTTC. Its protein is CASSPGQGNYEQYF.

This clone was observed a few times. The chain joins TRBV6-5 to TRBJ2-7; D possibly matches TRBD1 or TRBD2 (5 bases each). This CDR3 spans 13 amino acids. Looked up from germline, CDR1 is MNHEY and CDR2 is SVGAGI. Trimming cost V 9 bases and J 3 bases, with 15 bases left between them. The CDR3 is CASRKGTGYEQYF. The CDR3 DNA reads TGTGCCAGTAGGAAAGGGACGGGCTACGAGCAGTACTTC.